The clone carrying this T cell receptor (beta chain) appeared a few times. Its target is unknown. This sample is drawn from a study of T cell repertoires in cytomegalovirus infection. The wider study: It was the public TCR beta signatures that indicated both CMV infection and matching HLA type. Study-level findings and limits: Dominating the ex vivo response were TCR beta clonotypes that were CMV-specific and HLA-C-restricted.

V shed 3 bases and J shed 5 bases, with 14 bases lying between them. This CDR3 spans 15 amino acids. Germline CDR1 is LNHDA and CDR2 is SQIVND (reference sequence). TCRdb itself ran the reads through MiXCR, one entry per CDR3 protein. This sample has approximately 250,000 distinct CDR3 sequences, with 20% to 25% found just once. This receptor was identified in a human donor in good health (CMV status not recorded). Some clones in this sample may be carry-over from other donors' samples. The chain recombines TRBV19 with TRBJ1-5; TRBD1 might be the D (5 bases). Sequences were obtained from CD8+ T cells from PBMCs. DNA for the CDR3: TGTGCCAGTAGTATTATGGGGGGTGGCCATCAGCCCCAGCATTTT. This codes for CASSIMGGGHQPQHF.